Each of the 4 T cell receptor beta chains below was sequenced from the same sample in a study of T cells in Graves' hyperthyroidism and ophthalmopathy. RNA transcripts served as the template for amplifying TCR beta CDR3 regions. HTBI primers were used for first-round RT-PCR of the TCR CDR3. MiXCR, run by TCRdb on the multiplex PCR reads, gives a single entry per CDR3 protein. The table includes roughly 580,000 distinct CDR3 sequences, roughly 50% detected once. The specimen sequenced was peripheral blood or thyroid tissue (not recorded which). The origin of the receptors is a woman younger than 30 with Graves' hyperthyroidism.

The rearrangement links TRBV12-3 or TRBV12-4 to TRBJ2-5, with D tentatively TRBD2 (6 bases). The CDR3 length is 13 residues. The V end lost 6 bases, the J end lost 9 bases, and 17 bases lay between the germline ends. CDR3 amino acids: CASSLGWREAQYF. CDR3 DNA sequence: TGTGCCAGCAGCCTAGGGTGGAGGGAGGCCCAGTACTTC.

This clonotype was counted a few times. The CDR3 region is CSALTRGLEETQYF. In DNA form, the CDR3 reads TGCAGTGCCCTAACGCGAGGGTTGGAGGAGACCCAGTACTTC. The chain employs TRBV20-1 and TRBJ2-5, with D possibly being TRBD2 (5 bases). There are 14 residues in the CDR3. V was clipped by 6 bases and J by 5 bases, with 19 bases between them. Germline V gene sequence: CDR1 DFQATT, CDR2 SNEGSKA (reference sequence).

The gene calls are TRBV20-1 and TRBJ1-5, with unresolved D. The CDR3 extends over 14 amino acids. V was pared by 3 bases and J by 6 bases, with 15 bases between. From germline, CDR1 is DFQATT and CDR2 SNEGSKA (reference sequence). The CDR3: CSASPSLDRQPQHF. The CDR3 nucleotides are TGCAGTGCTAGTCCGAGCCTAGACCGTCAGCCCCAGCATTTT.

The rearrangement uses TRBV2 and TRBJ1-2; TRBD1 is a possible D gene (5 bases). From germline, CDR1 is SNHLY and CDR2 FYNNEI. V lost 1 base and J lost 8, with 11 bases in between. This CDR3 is 13 amino acids long. CDR3: CASSEVGGWGYTF. The CDR3 DNA is TGTGCCAGCAGTGAAGTGGGGGGATGGGGCTACACCTTC.